One and the same sample provided the 13 T cell receptor beta chains below, sequenced in a study of blood T cell repertoires in COVID-19. Profiling relied on immunoSEQ multiplex PCR, and the TCRdb table lists in-frame clones only, not all of them. The table records around 190,000 clones, roughly 77% of them present only once. Sequencing was performed on peripheral blood. The receptors originated from a woman aged 40 to 50 with COVID-19, enrolled during active disease.

This rearrangement joins TRBV10-3 to TRBJ2-5; TRBD2 is a possible D gene (5 bases). Deletions cut 6 bases from V and 1 base from J, with 12 bases between. The germline V gene has CDR1 ENHRY and CDR2 SYGVKD. This CDR3 has 14 residues. CDR3 bases: TGTGCCATCAGCCGGGATTCGGTCCAAGAGACCCAGTACTTC. It encodes CAISRDSVQETQYF.

CDR3 nucleotides: TGTGCCACCAGCAGAAAAAACAGGGAAGGAGATGGCTACACCTTC. As protein: CATSRKNREGDGYTF. The rearrangement links TRBV15 to TRBJ1-2; a possible D gene is TRBD1 (6 bases). CDR1 and CDR2 (germline): LNHNV, YYDKDF (reference sequence). V lost 2 bases and J lost 6, with 16 bases in between. There are 15 residues in the CDR3.

The chain couples TRBV5-4 to TRBJ1-1, with a possible D match to TRBD1 (6 bases). The CDR3 is made up of 15 amino acids. The V gene's germline CDR1 is SGHNT and CDR2 YYREEE (reference sequence). Trimming left V 3 bases short and J 1 base short, with 13 bases between. CDR3 protein: CASSSTRQANTEAFF. The CDR3, as DNA: TGTGCCAGCAGCTCGACACGACAGGCGAACACTGAAGCTTTCTTT.

The CDR3 reads CASSPPDRRPGGYTF. In DNA form, the CDR3 reads TGTGCCAGTAGTCCCCCGGACAGGCGGCCTGGGGGCTACACCTTC. The J gene is TRBJ1-2, the V gene TRBV19; TRBD1 aligns across 7 bases. The V gene end was trimmed by 5 bases and the J gene end by 8 bases; junction bases not matched to a gene: 14. The CDR3 is 15 amino acids. Per the germline V gene, CDR1 is LNHDA and CDR2 is SQIVND (reference sequence).

CDR3 bases: TGTGCCAGCAGCCTTAGACAGCTGAACACTGAAGCTTTCTTT. Translated: CASSLRQLNTEAFF. V is TRBV3-1 (or the pseudogene TRBV3-2) and J is TRBJ1-1, with D possibly matching TRBD1 (5 bases). Germline CDR1 is LGHDT and CDR2 is YNNKEL (reference sequence). Deletions cut 4 bases from V and 0 bases from J, with 9 bases between. This CDR3 contains 14 residues.

The chain employs TRBV9 and TRBJ1-1; D call uncertain. Germline V CDR1 and CDR2: SGDLS, YYNGEE. V was shortened by 4 bases and J by 5 bases, with 15 bases between the two germline ends. The CDR3 runs 14 residues. CDR3: CASSLSGRFTEAFF. In nucleotides, the CDR3 is TGTGCCAGCAGCCTCTCCGGGAGGTTTACTGAAGCTTTCTTT. The entire variable domain, with the rest obtained from reference TRBV9 and TRBJ1-1, is as follows: DSGVTQTPKHLITATGQRVTLRCSPRSGDLSVYWYQQSLDQGLQFLIQYYNGEERAKGNILERFSAQQFPDLHSELNLSSLELGDSALYFCASSLSGRFTEAFFGQGTRLTVV.

V usage is TRBV10-2 and J usage is TRBJ2-5; 8 bases line up with TRBD2. Trimming cost V 1 base and J 6 bases; bases outside gene matches: 10. The germline CDR1 and CDR2 sequences are WSHSY and SAAADI. CDR3 length: 16 residues. The CDR3 reads CASSEFPGGSGKTQYF. The CDR3 DNA sequence: TGCGCCAGCAGTGAGTTTCCGGGAGGGAGCGGAAAGACCCAGTACTTC.

The chain has TRBV19 and TRBJ2-7; the D gene is possibly TRBD1 (7 bases). CDR1 LNHDA and CDR2 SQIVND come from the germline V gene (reference sequence). There are 14 residues in the CDR3. V dropped 6 bases and J dropped 2 bases, with 14 bases sitting between them. CDR3 amino acids: CASSVQGGAYEQYF. The CDR3 region has the DNA TGTGCCAGTAGCGTCCAGGGGGGAGCCTACGAGCAGTACTTC.

The chain combines TRBV9 with TRBJ1-3, with D perhaps matching TRBD1 (6 bases). Trimming shortened V by 1 base and J by 4 bases, and 12 bases separated the two germline ends. CDR1 SGDLS and CDR2 YYNGEE come from the germline V gene. The CDR3 totals 15 residues. CDR3 sequence reads: CASSVWEGTGNTIYF. Written as DNA, the CDR3 is TGTGCCAGCAGCGTATGGGAAGGGACAGGAAACACCATATATTTT.

This chain uses TRBV7-2 with TRBJ1-2; possible D gene TRBD1, 5 bases. The CDR3 contains 14 residues. The germline gives CDR1 SGHTA, CDR2 FQGNSA. V lost 5 bases and J 6 bases, leaving 16 bases between the germline ends. Written as DNA, the CDR3 is TGTGCCAGCAGCCGTCCGGGACTTTTGGATGGCTACACCTTC. As protein: CASSRPGLLDGYTF.

J is TRBJ2-1 and V is TRBV9, with 9 bases fitting TRBD2. This CDR3 is built from 18 residues. V shed 1 base and J 9 bases; nucleotides not matched to a gene: 17. The germline V gene has CDR1 SGDLS and CDR2 YYNGEE. CDR3 amino acids: CASSVWASGGRGAGEQFF. CDR3 sequence (DNA): TGTGCCAGCAGCGTATGGGCGTCCGGCGGGAGGGGCGCAGGTGAGCAGTTCTTC.

The V and J genes are TRBV4-2 and TRBJ1-2; 7 positions agree with TRBD1. The CDR3 totals 16 residues. The V gene's germline CDR1 is LGHNA and CDR2 YNFKEQ. The V and J ends lost 1 base and 3 bases, in that order; junction bases with no gene match: 8. The CDR3, as DNA: TGTGCCAGCAGCCAAGGGAAAGTGGACAGGTACTATGGCTACACCTTC. Translated: CASSQGKVDRYYGYTF.

In DNA, the CDR3 is TGTGCCAGCAGCCGGACAGGGATGAACACCGGGGAGCTGTTTTTT. Protein sequence: CASSRTGMNTGELFF. The chain is built from TRBV5-6 and TRBJ2-2; TRBD1 matches at 8 bases. In germline, CDR1 is SGHDT, CDR2 YYEEEE. The CDR3 is made up of 15 amino acids. J was trimmed by 1 base and V by 4 bases; bases with no gene match: 3.